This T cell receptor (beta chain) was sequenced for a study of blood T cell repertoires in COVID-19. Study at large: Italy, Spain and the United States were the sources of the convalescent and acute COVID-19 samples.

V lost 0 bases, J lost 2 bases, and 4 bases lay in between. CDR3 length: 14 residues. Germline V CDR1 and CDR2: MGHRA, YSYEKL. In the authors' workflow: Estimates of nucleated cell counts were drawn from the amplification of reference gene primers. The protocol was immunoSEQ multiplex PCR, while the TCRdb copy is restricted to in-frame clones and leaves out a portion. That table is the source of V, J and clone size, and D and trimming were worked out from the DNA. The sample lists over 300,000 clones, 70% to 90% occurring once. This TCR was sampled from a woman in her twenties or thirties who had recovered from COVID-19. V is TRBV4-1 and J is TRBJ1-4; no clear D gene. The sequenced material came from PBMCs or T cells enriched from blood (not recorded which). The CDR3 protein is CASSQDRTNEKLFF. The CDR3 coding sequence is TGCGCCAGCAGCCAAGACAGGACTAATGAAAAACTGTTTTTT.